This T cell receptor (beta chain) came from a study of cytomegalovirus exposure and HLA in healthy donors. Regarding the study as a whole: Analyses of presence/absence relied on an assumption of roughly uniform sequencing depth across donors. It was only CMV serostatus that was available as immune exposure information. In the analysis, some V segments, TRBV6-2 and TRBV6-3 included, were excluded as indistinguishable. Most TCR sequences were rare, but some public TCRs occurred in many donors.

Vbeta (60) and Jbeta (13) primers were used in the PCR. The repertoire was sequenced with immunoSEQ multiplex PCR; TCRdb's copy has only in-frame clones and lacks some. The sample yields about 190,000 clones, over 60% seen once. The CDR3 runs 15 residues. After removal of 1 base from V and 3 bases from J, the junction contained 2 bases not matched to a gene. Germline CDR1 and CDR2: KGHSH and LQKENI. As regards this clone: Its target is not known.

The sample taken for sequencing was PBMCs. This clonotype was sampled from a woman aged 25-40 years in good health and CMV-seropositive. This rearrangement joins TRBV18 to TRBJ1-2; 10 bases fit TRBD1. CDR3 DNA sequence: TGTGCCAGCTCACCACAGGGACAGGGGTACTATGGCTACACCTTC. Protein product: CASSPQGQGYYGYTF.